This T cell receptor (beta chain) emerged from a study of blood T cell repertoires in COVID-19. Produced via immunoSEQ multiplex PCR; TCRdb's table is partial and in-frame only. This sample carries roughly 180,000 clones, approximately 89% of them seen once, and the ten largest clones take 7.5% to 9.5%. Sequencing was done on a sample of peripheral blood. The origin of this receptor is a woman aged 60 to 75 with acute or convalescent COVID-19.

CDR3 DNA sequence: TGTGCCAGCTCACCACCGAATCGTCTAGCGGGGACCTACGAGCAGTACTTC. Residues: CASSPPNRLAGTYEQYF. The chain couples TRBV18 to TRBJ2-7; the match to TRBD2 covers 9 bases. The CDR3 covers 17 residues. Germline CDR1 and CDR2: KGHSH and LQKENI. The V gene end was trimmed by 0 bases and the J gene end by 2 bases; junction bases not matched to a gene: 8.